This T cell receptor beta chain was sequenced during a study of blood T cell repertoires in COVID-19. Study-level background: COVID-19 samples, acute and convalescent, were from the United States, Italy and Spain. The cDNA or gDNA used as material had been derived from T cells, B-cell-depleted T cells, or PBMCs.

CDR3 length equals 15 residues. The germline V gene has CDR1 SGHVS and CDR2 FQNEAQ. Trimming took 5 bases from V and 7 from J; bases not matched to a gene: 5. Source study methods: Reference gene primer amplification gave estimated nucleated cell counts. Clones were read by immunoSEQ multiplex PCR, and TCRdb kept only the in-frame ones, dropping some. That table gives V, J and clone size, and the DNA gave D and trimming. The sample yields about 230,000 clones, roughly 85% seen once. The table lists this clone with a count of one. The chain couples TRBV7-8 to TRBJ1-6; TRBD1 matches 10 bases. This receptor was identified in a man aged 35 to 55 with acute or convalescent COVID-19. What was sequenced was peripheral blood. CDR3 region: CASSPGQGYNSPLHF. In DNA, the CDR3 is TGTGCCAGCAGCCCGGGACAGGGGTACAATTCACCCCTCCACTTT.